This T cell receptor (beta chain) was profiled in a study of shared clonotypes between healthy human individuals. Whole-study results and caveats: Generally, estimated richness proved larger in naive subsets than it did in memory subsets.

The CDR3 is 18 amino acids. CDR1 is MDHEN, CDR2 SYDVKM, per germline. With V trimmed by 4 bases and J by 3 bases, 13 bases remained unmatched. Cells designated naive CD8 were CD45RO-negative and were positively selected for CCR7, with terminally differentiated effector memory CD45RA+ cells excluded. Regarding this clone: Its antigen is unknown.

TCRdb's copy holds only in-frame clones and misses some; the assay was immunoSEQ multiplex PCR. The sample carries around 2.1 million clones, 85% to 95% recorded once. The clonotype originates from a man aged 18-30 years in good health. Some clones in this sample may be carry-over from other donors' samples. Sequences were obtained from naive CD8+ T cells from PBMCs. V is TRBV28 and J is TRBJ2-7; 12 positions agree with TRBD2. CDR3: CASSSPTSSGRDYYEQYF. The DNA of the CDR3 is TGTGCCAGCAGTTCACCGACCTCTAGCGGGAGGGATTACTACGAGCAGTACTTC.